Each of the 5 T cell receptor beta chains below was sequenced from the same sample in a study of T cell clonality in common variable immunodeficiency. Here immunoSEQ multiplex PCR was the method, and the copy in TCRdb shows in-frame clones only, minus some. The sample shows 50,000 to 60,000 clones, none of them appearing just once. Source material: peripheral blood mononuclear cells. All receptors derive from a person aged 18 to 75 in good health.

A word on this clone: The sequence runs out 3 residues before the end of the CDR3; the remainder is reconstructed from the germline J gene. The genes are TRBV7-3 and TRBJ1-2; D remains ambiguous. The CDR3 length is 15 residues. Germline values: CDR1 SGHTA, CDR2 FQGTGA. The CDR3 reads CASSADWASTDTYTF. Incomplete CDR3 DNA: TGTGCCAGCAGCGCCGACTGGGCTAGCACAGATACC.

There are a few counts of this clone. The read is 3 residues too short to cover the CDR3 end, so that end is filled in from the germline J gene. V usage is TRBV19 and J usage is TRBJ2-7; 8 nucleotides line up with TRBD1. The CDR3 loop spans 13 amino acids. V gave up 7 bases and J gave up 6 bases; unmatched junction bases: 8. Germline V gives CDR1 LNHDA, CDR2 SQIVND (reference sequence). CDR3 sequence reads: CASKPSGGGEQYF. The CDR3 bases that were read are TGTGCCAGTAAGCCCTCAGGGGGCGGCGAG.

In this sample, this clone turned up many times. The read ends 3 residues before the CDR3 terminus; that terminus is restored from the germline J gene. V usage is TRBV7-9 and J usage is TRBJ2-5; no firm D call. Germline CDR1 SEHNR, CDR2 FQNEAQ (reference sequence). The CDR3 runs to 14 residues. The germline V and J ends were trimmed by 5 bases and 5 bases, with 15 bases remaining between them. CDR3 DNA (partial): TGTGCCAGCAGCACTATGTCCTGGTCGGAGACC. Translating gives CASSTMSWSET. The CDR3 reads in full as CASSTMSWSETQYF. Full variable domain (remainder filled in from reference TRBV7-9 and TRBJ2-5): DTGVSQNPRHKITKRGQNVTFRCDPISEHNRLYWYRQTLGQGPEFLTYFQNEAQLEKSRLLSDRFSAERPKGSFSTLEIQRTEQGDSAMYLCASSTMSWSETQYFGPGTRLLVL.

There are many counts of this clone. The CDR3 goes on 3 residues after the read ends, and that part is filled in from the germline J gene. V is TRBV5-1 and J is TRBJ2-1; the D gene is possibly TRBD2 (6 bases). The germline V gene has CDR1 SGHRS and CDR2 YFSETQ. Trimming removed 0 bases from V and 0 bases from J, with 13 bases in between. This CDR3 is 17 amino acids long. The sequenced part of the CDR3 DNA is TGCGCCAGCAGCTTGGCTGGTAGCGGTAGCTCCTACAATGAG. Translating gives CASSLAGSGSSYNE. The entire CDR3 is CASSLAGSGSSYNEQFF.

This clone was recorded many times. The read terminates 3 residues ahead of where the CDR3 ends, so the germline J gene completes it. V gene TRBV7-9 combines with J gene TRBJ1-1, with TRBD1 as a possible D gene (5 bases). Trimming pared 1 base from V and 5 bases from J, leaving 8 bases between. Looked up from germline, CDR1 is SEHNR and CDR2 is FQNEAQ (reference sequence). This CDR3 contains 13 residues. Partial CDR3 DNA: TGTGCCAGCAGCTTAGATCGGACAACTGAA. It specifies CASSLDRTTE. The complete CDR3 sequence is CASSLDRTTEAFF.